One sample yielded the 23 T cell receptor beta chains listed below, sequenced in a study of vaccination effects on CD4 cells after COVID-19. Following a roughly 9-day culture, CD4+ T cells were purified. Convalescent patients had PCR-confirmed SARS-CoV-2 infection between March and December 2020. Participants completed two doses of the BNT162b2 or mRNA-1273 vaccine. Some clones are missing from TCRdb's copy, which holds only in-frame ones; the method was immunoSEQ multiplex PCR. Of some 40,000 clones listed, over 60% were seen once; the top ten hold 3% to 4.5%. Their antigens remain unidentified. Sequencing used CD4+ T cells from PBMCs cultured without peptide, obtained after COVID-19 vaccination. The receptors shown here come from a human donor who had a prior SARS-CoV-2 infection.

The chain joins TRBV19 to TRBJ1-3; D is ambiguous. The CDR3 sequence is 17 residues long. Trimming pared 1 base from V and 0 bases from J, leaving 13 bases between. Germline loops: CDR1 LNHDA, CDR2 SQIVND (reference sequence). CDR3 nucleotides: TGTGCCAGTAGTATAGTAACCTCAGCATTCTCTGGAAACACCATATATTTT. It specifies CASSIVTSAFSGNTIYF.

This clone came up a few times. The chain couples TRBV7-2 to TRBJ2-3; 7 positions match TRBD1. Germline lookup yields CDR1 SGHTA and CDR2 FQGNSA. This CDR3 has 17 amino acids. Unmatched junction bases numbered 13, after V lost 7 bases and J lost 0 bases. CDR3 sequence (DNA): TGTGCCAGCACTCAACGCCGGGACAGCTCCAGCACAGATACGCAGTATTTT. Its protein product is CASTQRRDSSSTDTQYF.

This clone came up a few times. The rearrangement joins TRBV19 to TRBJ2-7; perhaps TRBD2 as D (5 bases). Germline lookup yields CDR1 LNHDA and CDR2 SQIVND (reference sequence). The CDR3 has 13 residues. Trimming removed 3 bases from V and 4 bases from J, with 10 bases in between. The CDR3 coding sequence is TGTGCCAGTAGTATCGAGGGTGGATACGAGCAGTACTTC. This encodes CASSIEGGYEQYF.

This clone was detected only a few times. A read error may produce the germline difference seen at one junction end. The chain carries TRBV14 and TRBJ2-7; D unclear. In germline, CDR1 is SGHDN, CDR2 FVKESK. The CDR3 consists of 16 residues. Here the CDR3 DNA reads TGTGCCAGCAGACAAGGGCCGCCAGTTCACTCCTACGAGCAGTACTTC. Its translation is CASRQGPPVHSYEQYF.

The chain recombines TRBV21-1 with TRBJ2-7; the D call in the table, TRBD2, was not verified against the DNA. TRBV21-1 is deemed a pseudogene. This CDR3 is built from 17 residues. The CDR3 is CASSKVGLAEFSYEQYF. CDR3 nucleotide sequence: TGTGCCAGCAGCAAAGTGGGACTAGCGGAGTTCTCCTACGAGCAGTACTTC.

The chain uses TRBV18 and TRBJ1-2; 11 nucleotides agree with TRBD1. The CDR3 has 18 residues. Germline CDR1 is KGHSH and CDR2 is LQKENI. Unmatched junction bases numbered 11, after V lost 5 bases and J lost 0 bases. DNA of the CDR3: TGTGCCAGCTCAGCCACGGGACAGGGGGAGTTAGCTAACTATGGCTACACCTTC. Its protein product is CASSATGQGELANYGYTF.

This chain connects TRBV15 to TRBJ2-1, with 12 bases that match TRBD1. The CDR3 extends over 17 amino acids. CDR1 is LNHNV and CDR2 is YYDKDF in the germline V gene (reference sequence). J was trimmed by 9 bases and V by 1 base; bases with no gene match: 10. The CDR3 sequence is CATSRAPPGQGAIEQFF. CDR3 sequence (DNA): TGTGCCACCAGCAGAGCCCCTCCGGGACAGGGGGCGATTGAGCAGTTCTTC.

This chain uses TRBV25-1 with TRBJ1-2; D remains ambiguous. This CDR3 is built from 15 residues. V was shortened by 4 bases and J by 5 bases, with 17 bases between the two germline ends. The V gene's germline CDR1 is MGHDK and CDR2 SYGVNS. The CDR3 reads CASSASQMSWYGYTF. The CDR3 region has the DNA TGTGCCAGCAGTGCAAGTCAGATGTCTTGGTATGGCTACACCTTC.

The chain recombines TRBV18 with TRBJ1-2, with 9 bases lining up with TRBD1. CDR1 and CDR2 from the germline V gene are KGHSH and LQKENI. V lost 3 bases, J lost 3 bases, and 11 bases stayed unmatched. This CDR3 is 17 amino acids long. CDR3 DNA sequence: TGTGCCAGCTCACCTCTTCGCGGGACAGGGCTCCACTATGGCTACACCTTC. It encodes CASSPLRGTGLHYGYTF.

The CDR3 here is CASSFQDRAAYEQYF. The DNA of the CDR3 is TGTGCCAGCAGCTTCCAGGACAGGGCAGCCTACGAGCAGTACTTC. The rearrangement uses TRBV5-5 and TRBJ2-7, with 8 bases that match TRBD1. The CDR3 length is 15 residues. The junction had 6 bases not matched to a gene; V was cut back by 2 bases and J by 2 bases. The germline gives CDR1 SGHKS, CDR2 YYEKEE (reference sequence).

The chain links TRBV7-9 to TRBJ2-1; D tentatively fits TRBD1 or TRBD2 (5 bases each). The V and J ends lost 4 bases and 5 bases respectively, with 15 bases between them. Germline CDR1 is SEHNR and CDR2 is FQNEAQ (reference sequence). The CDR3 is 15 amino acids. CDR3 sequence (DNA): TGTGCCAGCAGCTCCGGGACGCAGAATCACAATGAGCAGTTCTTC. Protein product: CASSSGTQNHNEQFF.

CDR3 coding DNA: TGTGCCAGCGAGCGGGAGGCGATATCCTACGAGCAGTACTTC. It specifies CASEREAISYEQYF. The chain employs TRBV2 and TRBJ2-7; 9 bases line up with TRBD2. From germline, CDR1 is SNHLY and CDR2 FYNNEI. CDR3 length: 14 amino acids. V lost 8 bases and J lost 1; bases outside the gene matches: 6.

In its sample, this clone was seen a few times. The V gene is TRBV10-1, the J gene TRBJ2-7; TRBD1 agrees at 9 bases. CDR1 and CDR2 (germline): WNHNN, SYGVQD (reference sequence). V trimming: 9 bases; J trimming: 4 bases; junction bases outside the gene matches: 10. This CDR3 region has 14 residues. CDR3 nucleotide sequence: TGCGCCAGGACCTCCGGGACAGGGTTTTACGAGCAGTACTTC. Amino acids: CARTSGTGFYEQYF.

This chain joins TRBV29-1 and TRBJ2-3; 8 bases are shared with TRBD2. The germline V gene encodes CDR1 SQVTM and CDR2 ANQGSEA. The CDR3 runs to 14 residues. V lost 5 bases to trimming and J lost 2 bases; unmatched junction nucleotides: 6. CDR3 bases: TGCAGCGTTAGTAGCGGGAAACTCACAGATACGCAGTATTTT. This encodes CSVSSGKLTDTQYF.

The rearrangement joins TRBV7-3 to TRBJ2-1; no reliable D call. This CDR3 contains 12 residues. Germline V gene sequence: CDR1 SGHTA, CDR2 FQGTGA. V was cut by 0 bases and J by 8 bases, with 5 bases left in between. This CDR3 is CASSLTPYEQFF. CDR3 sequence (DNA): TGTGCCAGCAGCTTAACCCCCTATGAGCAGTTCTTC. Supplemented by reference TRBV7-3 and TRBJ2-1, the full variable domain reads GAGVSQTPSNKVTEKGKYVELRCDPISGHTALYWYRQSLGQGPEFLIYFQGTGAADDSGLPNDRFFAVRPEGSVSTLKIQRTERGDSAVYLCASSLTPYEQFFGPGTRLTVL.

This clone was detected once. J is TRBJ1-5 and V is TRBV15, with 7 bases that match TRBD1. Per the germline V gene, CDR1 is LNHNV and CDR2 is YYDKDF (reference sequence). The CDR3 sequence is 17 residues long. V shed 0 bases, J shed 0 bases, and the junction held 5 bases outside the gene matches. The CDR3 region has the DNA TGTGCCACCAGCAGAGACCGGGGGGACAGTAGCAATCAGCCCCAGCATTTT. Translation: CATSRDRGDSSNQPQHF.

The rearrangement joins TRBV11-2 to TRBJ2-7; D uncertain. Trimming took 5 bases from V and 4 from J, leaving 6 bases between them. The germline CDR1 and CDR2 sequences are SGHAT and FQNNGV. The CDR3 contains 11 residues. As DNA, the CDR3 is TGTGCCAGCAGCAACCAATACGAGCAGTACTTC. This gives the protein CASSNQYEQYF.

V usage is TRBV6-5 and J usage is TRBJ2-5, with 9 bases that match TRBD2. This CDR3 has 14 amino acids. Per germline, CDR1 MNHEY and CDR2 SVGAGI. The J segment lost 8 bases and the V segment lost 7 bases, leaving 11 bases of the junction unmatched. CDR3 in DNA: TGTGCCAGCACAGCGGCGGGAGGGGGTCGAACCCAGTACTTC. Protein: CASTAAGGGRTQYF.

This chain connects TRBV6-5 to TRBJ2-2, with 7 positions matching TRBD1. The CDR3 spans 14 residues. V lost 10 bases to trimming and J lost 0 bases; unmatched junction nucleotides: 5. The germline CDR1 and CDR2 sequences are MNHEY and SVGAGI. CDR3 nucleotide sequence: TGTGCCACTACGACAGGGACGAACACCGGGGAGCTGTTTTTT. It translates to CATTTGTNTGELFF.

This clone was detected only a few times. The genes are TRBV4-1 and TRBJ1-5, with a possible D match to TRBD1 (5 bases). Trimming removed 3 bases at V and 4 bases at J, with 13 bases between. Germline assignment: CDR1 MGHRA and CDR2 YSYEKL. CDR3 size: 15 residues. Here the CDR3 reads CASSHAGTINQPQHF. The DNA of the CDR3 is TGCGCCAGCAGCCATGCTGGGACCATTAATCAGCCCCAGCATTTT.

In nucleotides, the CDR3 is TGTGCCAGCAGGACCGAACAGGGGGCTGGGGCCAACGTCCTGACTTTC. It yields the protein CASRTEQGAGANVLTF. The chain joins TRBV2 to TRBJ2-6, with 8 bases matching TRBD1. V lost 6 bases and J lost 2; bases outside the gene matches: 6. Germline V gene sequence: CDR1 SNHLY, CDR2 FYNNEI. This CDR3 has 16 amino acids.

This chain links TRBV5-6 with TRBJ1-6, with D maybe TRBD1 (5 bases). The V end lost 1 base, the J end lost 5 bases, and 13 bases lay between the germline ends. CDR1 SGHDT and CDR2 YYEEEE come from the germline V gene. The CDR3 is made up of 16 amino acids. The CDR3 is CASSLRWDLNNSPLHF. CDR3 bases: TGTGCCAGCAGCTTGAGGTGGGACCTGAATAATTCACCCCTCCACTTT.

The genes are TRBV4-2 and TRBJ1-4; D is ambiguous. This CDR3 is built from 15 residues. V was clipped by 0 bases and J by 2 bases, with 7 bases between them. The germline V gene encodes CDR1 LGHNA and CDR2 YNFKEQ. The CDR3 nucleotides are TGTGCCAGCAGCCAAGATGGGATTACTAATGAAAAACTGTTTTTT. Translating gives CASSQDGITNEKLFF.